Detailed here is one T cell receptor beta chain. This record belongs to a study of cytomegalovirus exposure and HLA in healthy donors. Per the germline V gene, CDR1 is SNHLY and CDR2 is FYNNEI. The CDR3 sequence is 14 residues long. Trimming shortened V by 7 bases and J by 0 bases, and 9 bases separated the two germline ends. Use of 60 Vbeta and 13 Jbeta primers characterized the PCR. Sequencing used immunoSEQ multiplex PCR; TCRdb keeps in-frame clones, though not all of them. The table has approximately 75,000 clones, 84% seen once. The sequenced sample was PBMCs. V is TRBV2 and J is TRBJ1-4; D remains unclear. This clonotype was sampled from a man between 70 and 80 years old in good health and CMV-seropositive. Here the CDR3 reads CASNGAATNEKLFF. CDR3 nucleotides: TGTGCCAGCAACGGTGCCGCAACTAATGAAAAACTGTTTTTT.